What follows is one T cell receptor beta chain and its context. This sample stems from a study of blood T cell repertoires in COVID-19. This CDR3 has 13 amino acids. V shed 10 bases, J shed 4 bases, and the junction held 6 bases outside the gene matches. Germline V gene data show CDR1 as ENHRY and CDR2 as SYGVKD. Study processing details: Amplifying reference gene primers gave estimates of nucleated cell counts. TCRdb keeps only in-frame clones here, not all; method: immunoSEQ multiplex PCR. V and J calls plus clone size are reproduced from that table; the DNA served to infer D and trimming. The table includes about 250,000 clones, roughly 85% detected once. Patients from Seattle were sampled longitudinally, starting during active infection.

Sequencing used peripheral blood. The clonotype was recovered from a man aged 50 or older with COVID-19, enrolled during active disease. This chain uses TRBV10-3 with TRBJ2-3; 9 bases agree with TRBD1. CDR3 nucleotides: TGTGCCACCAGACAGGGGGACCCAGATACGCAGTATTTT. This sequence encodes CATRQGDPDTQYF.